This TCR beta chain was observed in a study of OX40 agonist ivuxolimab in advanced cancers. Study-level background: The diagnoses of dose-escalation patients were hepatocellular carcinoma, melanoma, renal cell or head and neck cancer. Findings of the study overall: Mean expanded clone counts were higher in CD8+ than CD4+ T cells. Dosing at 0.1 to 3.0 mg/kg was accompanied by clonal expansion of CD4+ and CD8+ blood T cells by week 6. The investigators did not determine what antigen specificity the expanded peripheral T cells had.

Details on this clone: Its specificity is not known.

Trimming stripped 4 bases from V and 3 bases from J, with 12 bases between. The CDR3 length is 13 residues. CDR1 SQVTM and CDR2 ANQGSEA come from the germline V gene. TCRdb's copy holds only in-frame clones and misses some; the assay was immunoSEQ multiplex PCR. This table has roughly 40,000 clones, 75% to 90% appearing once. The gene calls are TRBV29-1 and TRBJ1-2; D is unresolved. The TCR was taken from an adult with an advanced solid tumor such as melanoma, head and neck, liver or kidney cancer. The sample was CD4+ or CD8+ T cells sorted from blood, taken in a trial of the OX40 agonist ivuxolimab. CDR3 sequence: CSVVPGSDYGYTF. DNA for the CDR3: TGCAGCGTTGTACCGGGCAGCGACTATGGCTACACCTTC.